The clone carrying this T cell receptor beta chain was detected many times. What it binds is not known. TCRdb re-derived calls from the reads in MiXCR, one entry per CDR3 protein. In the table there are about 260,000 distinct CDR3 sequences, approximately 9% of which are singletons. The data are from a study of T cell repertoires in cytomegalovirus infection. Study summary: Evidence of both CMV infection and a matching HLA type came from public TCR beta signatures.

This CDR3 has 16 residues. Trimming shortened V by 0 bases and J by 5 bases, and 13 bases separated the two germline ends. CDR1 is SGHVS and CDR2 is FNYEAQ in the germline V gene. The study, taken as a whole, reports: Cumulative public TCR beta family frequency identified carriers of CMV plus the relevant HLA. The ex vivo response was dominated by HLA-C-restricted CMV-specific TCR beta clonotypes.

The sample comprised PBMCs. This TCR was recovered from a human donor in good health (CMV status not recorded). Some clones in this sample may be carry-over from other donors' samples. This rearrangement joins TRBV7-6 to TRBJ2-2; tentative D call: TRBD1 (7 bases). CDR3 nucleotide sequence: TGTGCCAGCAGCTTAGCACCAGGGGGGTTAACCGGGGAGCTGTTTTTT. Protein: CASSLAPGGLTGELFF.